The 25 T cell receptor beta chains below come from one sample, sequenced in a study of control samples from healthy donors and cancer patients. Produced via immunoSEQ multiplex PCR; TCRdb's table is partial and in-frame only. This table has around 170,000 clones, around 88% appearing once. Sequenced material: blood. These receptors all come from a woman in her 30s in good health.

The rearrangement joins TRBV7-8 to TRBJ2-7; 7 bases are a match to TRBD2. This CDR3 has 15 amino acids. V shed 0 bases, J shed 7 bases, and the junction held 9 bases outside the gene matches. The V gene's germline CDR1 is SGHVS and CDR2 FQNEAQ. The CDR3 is CASSLAAGVLGEQYF. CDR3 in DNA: TGTGCCAGCAGCTTAGCGGCGGGAGTTCTGGGGGAGCAGTACTTC.

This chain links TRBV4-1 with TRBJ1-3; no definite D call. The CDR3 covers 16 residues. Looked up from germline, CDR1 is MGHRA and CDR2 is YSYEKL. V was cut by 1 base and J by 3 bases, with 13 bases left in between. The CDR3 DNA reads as TGCGCCAGCAGCCAAGTAGCCGGGCGGATTGGAAACACCATATATTTT. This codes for CASSQVAGRIGNTIYF.

This CDR3 is CASSFYGPGGTDTQYF. The CDR3 nucleotides read TGCGCCAGCAGCTTCTATGGACCAGGTGGGACAGATACGCAGTATTTT. This chain uses TRBV5-1 with TRBJ2-3; no definite D call. CDR3 length: 16 residues. V was clipped by 2 bases and J by 3 bases, with 16 bases between them. Germline V CDR1 and CDR2: SGHRS, YFSETQ.

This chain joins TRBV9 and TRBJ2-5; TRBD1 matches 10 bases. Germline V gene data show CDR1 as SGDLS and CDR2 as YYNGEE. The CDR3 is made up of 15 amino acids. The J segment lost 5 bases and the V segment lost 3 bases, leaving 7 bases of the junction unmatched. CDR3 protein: CASSGRQGAWETQYF. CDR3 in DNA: TGTGCCAGCAGCGGACGACAGGGGGCTTGGGAGACCCAGTACTTC.

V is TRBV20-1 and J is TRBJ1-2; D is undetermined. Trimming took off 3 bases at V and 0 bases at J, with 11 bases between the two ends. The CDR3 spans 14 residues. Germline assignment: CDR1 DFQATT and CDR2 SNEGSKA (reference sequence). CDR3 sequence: CSASAAGPNYGYTF. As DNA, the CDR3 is TGCAGTGCTAGTGCTGCCGGACCTAACTATGGCTACACCTTC.

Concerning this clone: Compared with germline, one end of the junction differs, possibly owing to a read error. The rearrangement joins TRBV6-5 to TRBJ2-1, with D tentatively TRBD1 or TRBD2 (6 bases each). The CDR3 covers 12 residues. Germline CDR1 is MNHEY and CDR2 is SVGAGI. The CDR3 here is CASSDSGGEQFF. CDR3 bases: TGTGCCAGCAGTGACTCCGGGGGCGAGCAGTTCTTC.

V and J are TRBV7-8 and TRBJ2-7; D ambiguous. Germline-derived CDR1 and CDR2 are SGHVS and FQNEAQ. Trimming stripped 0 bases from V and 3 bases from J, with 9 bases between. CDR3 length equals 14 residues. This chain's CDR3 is CASSLAPQYYEQYF. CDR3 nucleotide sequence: TGTGCCAGCAGCTTAGCTCCCCAGTACTACGAGCAGTACTTC.

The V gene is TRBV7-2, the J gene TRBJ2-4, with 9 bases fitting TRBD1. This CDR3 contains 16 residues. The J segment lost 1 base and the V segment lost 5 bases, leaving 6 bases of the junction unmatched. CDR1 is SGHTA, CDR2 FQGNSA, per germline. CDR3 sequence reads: CASSPRTGVAKNIQYF. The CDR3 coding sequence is TGTGCCAGCAGCCCGCGGACAGGGGTGGCCAAAAACATTCAGTACTTC.

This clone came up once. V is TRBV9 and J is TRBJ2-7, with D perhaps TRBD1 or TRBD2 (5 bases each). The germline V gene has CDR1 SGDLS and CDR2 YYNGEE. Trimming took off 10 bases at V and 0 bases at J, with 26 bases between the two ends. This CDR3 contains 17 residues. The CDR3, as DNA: TGTGCCGGAATCTTCTCTCCGGGACGCAGGAGCTCCTACGAGCAGTACGTC. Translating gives CAGIFSPGRRSSYEQYV.

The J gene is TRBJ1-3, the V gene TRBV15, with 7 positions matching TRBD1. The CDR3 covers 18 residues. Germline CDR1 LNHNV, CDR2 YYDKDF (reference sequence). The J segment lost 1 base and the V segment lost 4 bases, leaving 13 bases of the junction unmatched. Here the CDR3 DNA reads TGTGCCACCAGCACAGTGACCGAACAGGGGTCATCTGGAAACACCATATATTTT. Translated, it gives CATSTVTEQGSSGNTIYF.

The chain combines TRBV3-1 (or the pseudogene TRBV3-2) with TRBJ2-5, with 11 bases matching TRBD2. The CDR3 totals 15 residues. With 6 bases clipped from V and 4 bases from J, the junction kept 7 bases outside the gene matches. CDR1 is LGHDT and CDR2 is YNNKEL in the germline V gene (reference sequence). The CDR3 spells CASRALAGALETQYF. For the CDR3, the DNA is TGTGCCAGCAGAGCACTAGCGGGAGCATTAGAGACCCAGTACTTC.

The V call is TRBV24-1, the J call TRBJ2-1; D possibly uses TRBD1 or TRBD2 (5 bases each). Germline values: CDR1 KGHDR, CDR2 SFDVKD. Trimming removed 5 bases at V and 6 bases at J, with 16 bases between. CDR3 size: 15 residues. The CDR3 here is CATSGGTALINEQFF. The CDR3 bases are TGTGCCACCAGTGGGGGGACGGCACTTATCAATGAGCAGTTCTTC.

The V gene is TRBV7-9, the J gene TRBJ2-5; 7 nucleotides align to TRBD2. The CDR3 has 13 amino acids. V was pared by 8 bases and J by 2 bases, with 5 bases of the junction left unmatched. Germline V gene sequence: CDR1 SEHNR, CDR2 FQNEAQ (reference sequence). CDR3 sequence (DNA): TGTGCCAGCTTCGGGGGGTCACAAGAGACCCAGTACTTC. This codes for CASFGGSQETQYF.

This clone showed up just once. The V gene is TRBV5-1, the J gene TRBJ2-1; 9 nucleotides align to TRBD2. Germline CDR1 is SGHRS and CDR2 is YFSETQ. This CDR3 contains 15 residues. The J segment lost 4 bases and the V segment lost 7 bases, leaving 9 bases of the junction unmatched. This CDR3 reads CASLEESGGYNEQFF. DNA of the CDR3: TGCGCCAGCCTCGAGGAGAGCGGGGGGTACAATGAGCAGTTCTTC.

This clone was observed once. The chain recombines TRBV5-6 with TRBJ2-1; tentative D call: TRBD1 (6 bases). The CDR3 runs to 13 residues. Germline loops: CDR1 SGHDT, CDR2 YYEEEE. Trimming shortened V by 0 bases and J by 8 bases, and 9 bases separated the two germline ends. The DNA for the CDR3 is TGTGCCAGCAGCTTGGGCCAGGGGTATGAGCAGTTCTTC. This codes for CASSLGQGYEQFF.

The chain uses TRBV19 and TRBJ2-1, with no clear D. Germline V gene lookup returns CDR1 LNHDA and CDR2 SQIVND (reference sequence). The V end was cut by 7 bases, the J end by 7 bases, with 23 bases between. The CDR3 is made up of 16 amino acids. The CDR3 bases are TGTGCCAGTAAGGTCAAGGCGCAGATACATCAAAATGAGCAGTTCTTC. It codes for CASKVKAQIHQNEQFF.

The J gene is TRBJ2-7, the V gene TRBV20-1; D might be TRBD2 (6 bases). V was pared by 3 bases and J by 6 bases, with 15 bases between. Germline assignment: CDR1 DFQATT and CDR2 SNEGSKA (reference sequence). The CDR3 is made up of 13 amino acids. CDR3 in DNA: TGCAGTGCTAGTGTGGGGGACTCTTTCGAGCAGTACGTC. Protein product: CSASVGDSFEQYV.

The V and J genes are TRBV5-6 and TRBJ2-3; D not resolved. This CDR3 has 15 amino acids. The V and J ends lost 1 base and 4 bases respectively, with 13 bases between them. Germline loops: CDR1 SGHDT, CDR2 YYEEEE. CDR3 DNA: TGTGCCAGCAGCTTGCCAGCTCTCTCCGCAGATACGCAGTATTTT. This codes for CASSLPALSADTQYF.

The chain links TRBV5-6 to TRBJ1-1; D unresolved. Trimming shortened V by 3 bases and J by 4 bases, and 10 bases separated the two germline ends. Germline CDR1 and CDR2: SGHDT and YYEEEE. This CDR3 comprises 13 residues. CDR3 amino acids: CASSYYLSTEAFF. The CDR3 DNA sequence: TGTGCCAGCAGCTACTATCTGAGCACTGAAGCTTTCTTT.

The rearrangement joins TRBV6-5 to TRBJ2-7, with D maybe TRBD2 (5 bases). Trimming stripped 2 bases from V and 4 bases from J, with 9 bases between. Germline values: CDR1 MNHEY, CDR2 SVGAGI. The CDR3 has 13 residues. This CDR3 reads CASSYAGLYEQYF. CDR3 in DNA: TGTGCCAGCAGTTACGCGGGCCTTTACGAGCAGTACTTC.

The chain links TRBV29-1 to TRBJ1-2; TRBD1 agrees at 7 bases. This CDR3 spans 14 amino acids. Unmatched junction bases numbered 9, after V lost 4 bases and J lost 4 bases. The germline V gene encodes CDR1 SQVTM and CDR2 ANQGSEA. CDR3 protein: CSVVLTGKGYGYTF. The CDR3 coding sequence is TGCAGCGTTGTGCTGACAGGGAAGGGCTATGGCTACACCTTC.

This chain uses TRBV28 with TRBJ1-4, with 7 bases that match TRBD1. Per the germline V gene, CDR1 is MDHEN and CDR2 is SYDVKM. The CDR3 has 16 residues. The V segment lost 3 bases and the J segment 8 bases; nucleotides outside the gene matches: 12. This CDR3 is CASSFNRGLQREKLFF. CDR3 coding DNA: TGTGCCAGCAGTTTTAATAGGGGGCTGCAGCGAGAAAAACTGTTTTTT.

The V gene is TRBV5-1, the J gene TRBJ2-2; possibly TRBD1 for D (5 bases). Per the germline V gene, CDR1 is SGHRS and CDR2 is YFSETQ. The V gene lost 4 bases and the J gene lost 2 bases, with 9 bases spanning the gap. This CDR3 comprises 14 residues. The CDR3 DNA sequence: TGCGCCAGCAGCCGCGACAGCAACACCGGGGAGCTGTTTTTT. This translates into CASSRDSNTGELFF.

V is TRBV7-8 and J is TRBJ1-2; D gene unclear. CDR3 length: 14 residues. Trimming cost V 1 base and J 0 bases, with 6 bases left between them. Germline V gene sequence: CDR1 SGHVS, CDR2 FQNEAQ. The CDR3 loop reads CASSLGTTNYGYTF. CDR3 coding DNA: TGTGCCAGCAGCTTAGGGACTACTAACTATGGCTACACCTTC. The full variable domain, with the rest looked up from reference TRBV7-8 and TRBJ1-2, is GAGVSQSPRYKVAKRGQDVALRCDPISGHVSLFWYQQALGQGPEFLTYFQNEAQLDKSGLPSDRFFAERPEGSVSTLKIQRTQQEDSAVYLCASSLGTTNYGYTFGSGTRLTVV.

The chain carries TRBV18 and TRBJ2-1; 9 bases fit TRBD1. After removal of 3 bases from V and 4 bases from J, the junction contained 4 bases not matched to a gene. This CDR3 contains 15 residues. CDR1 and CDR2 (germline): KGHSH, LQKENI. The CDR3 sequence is CASSPGTGRYNEQFF. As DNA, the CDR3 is TGTGCCAGCTCACCTGGGACAGGGCGGTACAATGAGCAGTTCTTC.